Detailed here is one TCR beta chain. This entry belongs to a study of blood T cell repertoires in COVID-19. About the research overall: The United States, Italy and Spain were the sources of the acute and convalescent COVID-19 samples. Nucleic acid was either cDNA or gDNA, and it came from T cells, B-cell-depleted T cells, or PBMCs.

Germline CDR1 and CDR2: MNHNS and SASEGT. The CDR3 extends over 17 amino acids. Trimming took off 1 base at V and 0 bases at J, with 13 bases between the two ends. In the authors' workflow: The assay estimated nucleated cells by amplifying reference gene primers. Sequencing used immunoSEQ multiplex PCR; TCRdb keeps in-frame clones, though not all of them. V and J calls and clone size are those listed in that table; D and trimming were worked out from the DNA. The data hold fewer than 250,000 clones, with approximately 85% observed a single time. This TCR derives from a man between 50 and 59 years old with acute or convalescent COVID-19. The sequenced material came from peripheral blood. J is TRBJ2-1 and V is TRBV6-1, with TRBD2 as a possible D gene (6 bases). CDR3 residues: CASSEGSAGYSYNEQFF. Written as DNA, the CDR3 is TGTGCCAGCAGTGAAGGATCCGCGGGATACTCCTACAATGAGCAGTTCTTC.